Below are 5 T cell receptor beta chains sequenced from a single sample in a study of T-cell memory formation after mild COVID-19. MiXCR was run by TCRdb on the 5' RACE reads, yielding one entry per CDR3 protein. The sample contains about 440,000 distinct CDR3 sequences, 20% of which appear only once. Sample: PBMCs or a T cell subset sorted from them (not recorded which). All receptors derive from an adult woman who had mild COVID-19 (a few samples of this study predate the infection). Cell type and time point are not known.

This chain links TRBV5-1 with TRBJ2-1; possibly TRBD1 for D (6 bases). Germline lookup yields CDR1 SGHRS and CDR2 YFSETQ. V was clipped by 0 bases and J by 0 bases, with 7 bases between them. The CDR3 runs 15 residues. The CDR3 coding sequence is TGCGCCAGCAGCTTGGCGACAGGCTCCTACAATGAGCAGTTCTTC. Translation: CASSLATGSYNEQFF.

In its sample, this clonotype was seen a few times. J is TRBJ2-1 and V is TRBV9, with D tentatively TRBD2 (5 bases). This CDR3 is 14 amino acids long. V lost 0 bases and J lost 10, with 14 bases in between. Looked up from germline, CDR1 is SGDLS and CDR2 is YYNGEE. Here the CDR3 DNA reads TGTGCCAGCAGCGTAGGTAGAATTGCGGGCGAGCAGTTCTTC. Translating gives CASSVGRIAGEQFF.

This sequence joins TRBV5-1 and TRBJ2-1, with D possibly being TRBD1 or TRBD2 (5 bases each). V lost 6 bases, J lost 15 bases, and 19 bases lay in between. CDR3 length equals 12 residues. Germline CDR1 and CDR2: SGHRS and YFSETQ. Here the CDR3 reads CASTTGGGAWFF. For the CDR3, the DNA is TGCGCCAGCACCACGGGTGGGGGAGCATGGTTCTTC.

The chain's CDR3 is CASAPGPNREQYF. As DNA, the CDR3 is TGTGCCAGTGCACCGGGGCCTAACCGGGAGCAGTACTTC. The chain combines TRBV27 with TRBJ2-7; D may match TRBD1 or TRBD2 (5 bases each). Trimming shortened V by 9 bases and J by 7 bases, and 19 bases separated the two germline ends. Germline V gives CDR1 MNHEY, CDR2 SMNVEV (reference sequence). The CDR3 is 13 residues long.

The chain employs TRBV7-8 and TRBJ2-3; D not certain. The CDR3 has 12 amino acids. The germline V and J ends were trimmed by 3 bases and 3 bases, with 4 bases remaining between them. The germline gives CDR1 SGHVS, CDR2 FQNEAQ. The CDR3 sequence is CASSFQTDTQYF. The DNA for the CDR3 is TGTGCCAGCAGCTTTCAGACAGATACGCAGTATTTT.